The 20 T cell receptor beta chains given below trace back to one sample, sequenced in a study of blood T cell repertoires in COVID-19. Sequencing used immunoSEQ multiplex PCR; TCRdb keeps in-frame clones, though not all of them. The sample holds about 190,000 clones; around three quarters are singletons and the top ten take about 15%. Sequenced material: PBMCs or T cells enriched from blood (not recorded which). These receptors were taken from a woman in her fifties or sixties with acute COVID-19.

V usage is TRBV7-2 and J usage is TRBJ1-5; D might be TRBD1 (6 bases). Trimming removed 6 bases at V and 0 bases at J, with 18 bases between. The CDR3 has 17 residues. Germline-derived CDR1 and CDR2 are SGHTA and FQGNSA. The CDR3 region has the DNA TGTGCCAGCAGTCCGGGACAAGCCCTTTATAGCAATCAGCCCCAGCATTTT. Translating gives CASSPGQALYSNQPQHF.

This chain links TRBV7-8 with TRBJ1-1; D may be TRBD1 (6 bases). The V gene lost 6 bases and the J gene lost 7 bases, with 15 bases spanning the gap. The CDR3 covers 13 residues. The germline CDR1 and CDR2 sequences are SGHVS and FQNEAQ. CDR3 DNA: TGTGCCAGCAGAGACAGGTTGGGATTTGAAGCTTTCTTT. It codes for CASRDRLGFEAFF. Full variable domain (missing parts from reference TRBV7-8 and TRBJ1-1): GAGVSQSPRYKVAKRGQDVALRCDPISGHVSLFWYQQALGQGPEFLTYFQNEAQLDKSGLPSDRFFAERPEGSVSTLKIQRTQQEDSAVYLCASRDRLGFEAFFGQGTRLTVV.

This chain's CDR3 is CASNSATVLNYGYTF. The DNA for the CDR3 is TGTGCCAGCAACTCCGCGACAGTCCTCAACTATGGCTACACCTTC. The chain carries TRBV7-2 and TRBJ1-2; weak D call: TRBD1 (5 bases). The CDR3 runs to 15 residues. Germline loops: CDR1 SGHTA, CDR2 FQGNSA. V shed 7 bases and J shed 2 bases, with 17 bases lying between them.

This chain joins TRBV30 and TRBJ1-5; D gene ambiguous. Germline-derived CDR1 and CDR2 are GTSNPN and SVGIG (reference sequence). Trimming shortened V by 4 bases and J by 1 base, and 8 bases separated the two germline ends. This CDR3 has 13 amino acids. In DNA form, the CDR3 reads TGTGCCTGGACGGGAGGGAGCAATCAGCCCCAGCATTTT. As protein: CAWTGGSNQPQHF.

The rearrangement links TRBV3-1 (or the pseudogene TRBV3-2) to TRBJ2-1, with D perhaps TRBD1 (6 bases). V lost 2 bases and J 7 bases, leaving 15 bases between the germline ends. The CDR3 totals 15 residues. Germline-derived CDR1 and CDR2 are LGHDT and YNNKEL (reference sequence). The chain's CDR3 is CASSQQGSSRNEQFF. The CDR3 DNA is TGTGCCAGCAGCCAACAGGGGAGTTCGCGAAATGAGCAGTTCTTC.

The V and J genes are TRBV6-2 or TRBV6-3 and TRBJ2-5, with TRBD2 matching 7 bases. The CDR3 contains 15 residues. Germline V CDR1 and CDR2: MNHEY, SVGEGT. V dropped 2 bases and J dropped 2; count of bases not matched to a gene: 5. The CDR3 loop is CASSYAGREQETQYF. The CDR3 region has the DNA TGTGCCAGCAGTTACGCTGGGAGGGAGCAAGAGACCCAGTACTTC.

This clone was seen only once. V usage is TRBV3-1 (or the pseudogene TRBV3-2) and J usage is TRBJ1-4, with 7 bases matching TRBD1. There are 14 residues in the CDR3. After removal of 2 bases from V and 7 bases from J, the junction contained 4 bases not matched to a gene. From germline, CDR1 is LGHDT and CDR2 YNNKEL (reference sequence). The CDR3 nucleotides read TGTGCCAGCAGCCAACGGACAGGACGTGAAAAACTGTTTTTT. This encodes CASSQRTGREKLFF.

This chain connects TRBV30 to TRBJ1-5; 7 bases are shared with TRBD1. The CDR3 is made up of 15 amino acids. Germline CDR1 GTSNPN, CDR2 SVGIG (reference sequence). V gave up 3 bases and J gave up 3 bases; unmatched junction bases: 8. The CDR3 is CAWSGLTGLNQPQHF. CDR3 sequence (DNA): TGTGCCTGGAGCGGGCTGACAGGGCTCAATCAGCCCCAGCATTTT.

This clone came up a few times. The chain joins TRBV5-8 to TRBJ1-4; TRBD1 matches 9 bases. V lost 4 bases to trimming and J lost 3 bases; unmatched junction nucleotides: 4. Germline V gene lookup returns CDR1 SGHTS and CDR2 YDEGEE. The CDR3 sequence is 15 residues long. The CDR3 protein is CASSQGQGANEKLFF. CDR3 bases: TGTGCCAGCAGCCAGGGACAGGGTGCTAATGAAAAACTGTTTTTT.

This clone has more than one count but fewer than ten. The V and J genes are TRBV18 and TRBJ2-2; perhaps TRBD1 as D (5 bases). CDR1 KGHSH and CDR2 LQKENI come from the germline V gene. Trimming took off 3 bases at V and 1 base at J, with 12 bases between the two ends. The length of the CDR3 is 16 residues. The CDR3 sequence: CASSPGLRENTGELFF. CDR3 sequence (DNA): TGTGCCAGCTCACCGGGTCTCAGGGAGAACACCGGGGAGCTGTTTTTT.

The J gene is TRBJ1-4, the V gene TRBV6-2 or TRBV6-3; no firm D call. The CDR3 length is 13 residues. Trimming took off 2 bases at V and 10 bases at J, with 11 bases between the two ends. Germline V gene sequence: CDR1 MNHEY, CDR2 SVGEGT. CDR3 loop: CASSYDFGGKLFF. In DNA, the CDR3 is TGTGCCAGCAGTTACGACTTCGGTGGAAAACTGTTTTTT.

V and J are TRBV1 and TRBJ1-5; no check of the table's D call, TRBD1, against the DNA was made. TRBV1 is shown as a pseudogene. This CDR3 contains 15 residues. CDR3 coding DNA: TGCACCAGCAGCGTAACGACAGGGGGCGGCCAGCCCCAGCATTTT. This gives the protein CTSSVTTGGGQPQHF.

The rearrangement links TRBV28 to TRBJ2-4, with D maybe TRBD1 (6 bases). V was trimmed by 5 bases and J by 15 bases, leaving 17 bases between them. The CDR3 runs to 12 residues. Germline-derived CDR1 and CDR2 are MDHEN and SYDVKM. For the CDR3, the DNA is TGTGCCAGCAGTATTCTAGGGGGAGTGATGTACTTC. It is translated as CASSILGGVMYF.

J is TRBJ1-4 and V is TRBV7-2; weak D call: TRBD1 (5 bases). V gave up 1 base and J gave up 10 bases, with 16 bases separating them. The CDR3 is 15 residues long. Looked up from germline, CDR1 is SGHTA and CDR2 is FQGNSA. The CDR3 DNA is TGTGCCAGCAGCTTAGGGCTGGGAGGGGAGGGAAAACTGTTTTTT. Amino acid sequence: CASSLGLGGEGKLFF.

Only a few counts were recorded for this clone. The V gene is TRBV30, the J gene TRBJ1-2, with 7 bases matching TRBD1. This CDR3 contains 13 residues. In germline, CDR1 is GTSNPN, CDR2 SVGIG (reference sequence). V shed 8 bases and J 0 bases; nucleotides not matched to a gene: 6. The CDR3 DNA reads as TGTGCCAGAGACAGGGCCGCTAACTATGGCTACACCTTC. Translated, it gives CARDRAANYGYTF. The full variable domain, in which reference TRBV30 and TRBJ1-2 provide the parts outside the CDR3, is SQTIHQWPATLVQPVGSPLSLECTVEGTSNPNLYWYRQAAGRGLQLLFYSVGIGQISSEVPQNLSASRPQDRQFILSSKKLLLSDSGFYLCARDRAANYGYTFGSGTRLTVV.

A few counts support this clone. The chain joins TRBV24-1 to TRBJ1-5, with D perhaps TRBD1 (6 bases). The CDR3 loop spans 16 amino acids. Germline CDR1 KGHDR, CDR2 SFDVKD. V lost 2 bases, J lost 2 bases, and 12 bases lay in between. DNA of the CDR3: TGTGCCACCAGTGATTCAACAGGGATGGGCAATCAGCCCCAGCATTTT. It specifies CATSDSTGMGNQPQHF.

This chain links TRBV5-4 with TRBJ1-1; D uncertain. CDR1 is SGHNT and CDR2 is YYREEE in the germline V gene (reference sequence). The V and J ends lost 0 bases and 5 bases respectively, with 11 bases between them. The CDR3 covers 14 residues. CDR3 DNA sequence: TGTGCCAGCAGCTTGGTCGCCGCGGGAACTGAAGCTTTCTTT. It specifies CASSLVAAGTEAFF.

V is TRBV28 and J is TRBJ2-1, with 7 bases matching TRBD2. CDR3 length: 14 residues. CDR1 is MDHEN and CDR2 is SYDVKM in the germline V gene. With 2 bases clipped from V and 2 bases from J, the junction kept 0 bases outside the gene matches. The CDR3 nucleotides read TGTGCCAGCAGTTTAAGCGGGGCCTACAATGAGCAGTTCTTC. This gives the protein CASSLSGAYNEQFF.

V and J are TRBV2 and TRBJ2-7; D may be TRBD2 (6 bases). This CDR3 is built from 14 residues. V lost 4 bases and J lost 0, with 10 bases in between. CDR1 is SNHLY, CDR2 FYNNEI, per germline. CDR3 sequence: CASSGRLVSYEQYV. CDR3 DNA: TGTGCCAGCAGTGGGAGACTAGTCTCCTACGAGCAGTACGTC.

The chain uses TRBV11-3 and TRBJ2-1, with D unclear. This CDR3 has 14 residues. Germline V CDR1 and CDR2: SGHNT, YENEEA. V lost 5 bases, J lost 5 bases, and 13 bases lay in between. This CDR3 is CASSLRESNNEQFF. Written as DNA, the CDR3 is TGTGCCAGCAGCCTCCGAGAGAGCAACAATGAGCAGTTCTTC.